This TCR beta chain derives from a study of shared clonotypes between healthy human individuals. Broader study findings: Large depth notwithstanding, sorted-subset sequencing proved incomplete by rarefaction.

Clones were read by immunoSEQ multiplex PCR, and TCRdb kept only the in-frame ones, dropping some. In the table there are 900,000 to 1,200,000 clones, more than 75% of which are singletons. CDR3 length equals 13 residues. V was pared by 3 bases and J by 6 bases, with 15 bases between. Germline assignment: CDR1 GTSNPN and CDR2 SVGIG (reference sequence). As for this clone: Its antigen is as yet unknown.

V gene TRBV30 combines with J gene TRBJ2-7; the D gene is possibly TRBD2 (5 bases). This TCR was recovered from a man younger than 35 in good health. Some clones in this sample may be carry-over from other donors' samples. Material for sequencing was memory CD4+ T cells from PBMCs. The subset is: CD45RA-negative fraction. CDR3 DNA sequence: TGTGCCTGGAGCCAGGAGGACTTTTTCGAGCAGTACTTC. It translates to CAWSQEDFFEQYF.